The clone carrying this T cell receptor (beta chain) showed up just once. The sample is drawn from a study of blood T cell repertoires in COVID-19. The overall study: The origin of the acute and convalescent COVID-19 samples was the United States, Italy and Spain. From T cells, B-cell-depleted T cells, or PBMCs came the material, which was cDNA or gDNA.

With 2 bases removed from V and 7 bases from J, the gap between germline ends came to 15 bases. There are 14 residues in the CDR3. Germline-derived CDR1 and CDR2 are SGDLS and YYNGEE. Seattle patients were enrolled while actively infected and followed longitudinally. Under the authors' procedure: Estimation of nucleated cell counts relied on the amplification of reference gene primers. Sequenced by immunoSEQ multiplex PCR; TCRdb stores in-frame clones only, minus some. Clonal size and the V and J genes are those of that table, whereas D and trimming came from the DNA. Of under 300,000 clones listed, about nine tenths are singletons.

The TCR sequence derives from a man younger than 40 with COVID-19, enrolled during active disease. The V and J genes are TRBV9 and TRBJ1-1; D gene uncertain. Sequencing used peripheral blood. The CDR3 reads CASSVRGDSFEAFF. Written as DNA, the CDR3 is TGTGCCAGCAGCGTCCGGGGAGATTCCTTTGAAGCTTTCTTT. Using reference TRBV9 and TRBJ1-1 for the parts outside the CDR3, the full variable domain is DSGVTQTPKHLITATGQRVTLRCSPRSGDLSVYWYQQSLDQGLQFLIQYYNGEERAKGNILERFSAQQFPDLHSELNLSSLELGDSALYFCASSVRGDSFEAFFGQGTRLTVV.